This TCR beta chain was recorded in a study of T cell repertoires in cytomegalovirus infection. This clonotype was counted only a few times. In TCRdb, the reads were re-called with MiXCR into one record per CDR3 protein. The sample lists a few hundred thousand distinct CDR3 sequences; approximately 26% were seen once. The germline CDR1 and CDR2 sequences are LGHNA and YSLEER. V was cut by 4 bases and J by 4 bases, with 13 bases left in between. The CDR3 length is 14 residues. The gene calls are TRBV4-3 and TRBJ1-2; D ambiguous. The specimen was PBMCs. This clonotype was obtained from a human donor in good health (CMV status not recorded). Some clones in this sample may be carry-over from other donors' samples. CDR3 amino acids: CASSPQEGSYGYTF. The DNA for the CDR3 is TGCGCCAGCAGCCCCCAGGAAGGCAGCTATGGCTACACCTTC.